This T cell receptor (beta chain) originates from a study of technical replicates of blood from several donors. Clones were sequenced by immunoSEQ multiplex PCR, and TCRdb holds only the in-frame ones, with some missing. This sample has some 87,000 clones, with about 97% found just once. Germline CDR1 reads LNHDA; CDR2 reads SQIVND (reference sequence). The CDR3 totals 14 residues. Trimming cost V 7 bases and J 0 bases, with 12 bases left between them. Sample: T cells isolated from PBMCs. The chain has TRBV19 and TRBJ1-1, with no clear D. The TCR sequence derives from a human donor in good health. CDR3 sequence: CASTPSSMNTEAFF. The CDR3 nucleotides read TGTGCCAGTACCCCCAGTTCGATGAACACTGAAGCTTTCTTT.